This T cell receptor (beta chain) was identified during a study of T cells in localized non-small cell lung cancer. Germline CDR1 SGHDN, CDR2 FVKESK. The CDR3 loop spans 17 amino acids. V lost 0 bases, J lost 1 base, and 7 bases stayed unmatched. Using immunoSEQ multiplex PCR, the repertoire was profiled, and TCRdb retains in-frame clones only, with some absent. The sample holds under 5,000 clones, about 32% seen once. The input for sequencing was lung tumor tissue, taken before any cancer treatment. This clonotype was obtained from a male donor at least 60 years old with stage III lung adenocarcinoma. The chain carries TRBV14 and TRBJ2-7, with 9 nucleotides matching TRBD2. The CDR3 spells CASSQDKRTSGSYEQYF. Written as DNA, the CDR3 is TGTGCCAGCAGCCAAGATAAACGCACTAGCGGGTCCTACGAGCAGTACTTC. Using reference TRBV14 and TRBJ2-7 for the parts outside the CDR3, the full variable domain is EAGVTQFPSHSVIEKGQTVTLRCDPISGHDNLYWYRRVMGKEIKFLLHFVKESKQDESGMPNNRFLAERTGGTYSTLKVQPAELEDSGVYFCASSQDKRTSGSYEQYFGPGTRLTVT.